This T cell receptor (beta chain) is drawn from a study of siplizumab effects on memory and regulatory T cells. Study-wide findings and caveats: The alloresponse seemed to draw substantially on naive T cells, which appeared more diverse than memory cells.

Details on this clone: Its antigen remains unidentified.

Clones were read by immunoSEQ multiplex PCR, and TCRdb kept only the in-frame ones, dropping some. The table shows 70,000 or so clones, with about 90% occurring only once. The CDR3 runs to 17 residues. V trimming: 5 bases; J trimming: 5 bases; junction bases outside the gene matches: 14. Germline CDR1 reads MNHEY; CDR2 reads SMNVEV (reference sequence). This receptor was identified in a human donor in good health. The chain has TRBV27 and TRBJ2-5, with 10 bases lining up with TRBD2. Sequencing was done on a sample of CD8+ T cells sorted from blood. The chain's CDR3 is CASSLTGRGLARETQYF. CDR3 sequence (DNA): TGTGCCAGCAGTCTGACAGGGAGGGGACTAGCGCGGGAGACCCAGTACTTC.